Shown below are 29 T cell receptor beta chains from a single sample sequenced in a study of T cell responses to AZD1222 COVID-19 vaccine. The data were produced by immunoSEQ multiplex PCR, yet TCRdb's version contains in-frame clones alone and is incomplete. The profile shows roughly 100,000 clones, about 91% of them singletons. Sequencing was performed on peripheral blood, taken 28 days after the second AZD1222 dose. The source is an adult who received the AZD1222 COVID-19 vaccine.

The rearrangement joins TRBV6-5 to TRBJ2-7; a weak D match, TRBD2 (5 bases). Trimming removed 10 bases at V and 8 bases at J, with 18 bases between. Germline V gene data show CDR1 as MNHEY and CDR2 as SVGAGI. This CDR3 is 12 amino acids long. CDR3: CATPRVIQQQYF. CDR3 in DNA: TGTGCCACCCCGAGGGTTATACAGCAGCAGTACTTC.

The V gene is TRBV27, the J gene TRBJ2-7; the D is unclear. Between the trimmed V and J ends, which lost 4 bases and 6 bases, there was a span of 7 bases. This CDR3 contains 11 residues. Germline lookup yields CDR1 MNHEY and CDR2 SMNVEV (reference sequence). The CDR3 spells CASSSSSEQYF. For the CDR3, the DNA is TGTGCCAGCAGTTCATCGAGCGAGCAGTACTTC.

CDR3 protein: CASSFYSGRIENEQFF. The CDR3 DNA follows: TGTGCCAGCAGCTTCTACAGCGGGAGGATTGAGAATGAGCAGTTCTTC. V and J are TRBV5-5 and TRBJ2-1; TRBD2 matches at 9 bases. V lost 2 bases to trimming and J lost 7 bases; unmatched junction nucleotides: 10. In germline, CDR1 is SGHKS, CDR2 YYEKEE (reference sequence). The length of the CDR3 is 16 residues.

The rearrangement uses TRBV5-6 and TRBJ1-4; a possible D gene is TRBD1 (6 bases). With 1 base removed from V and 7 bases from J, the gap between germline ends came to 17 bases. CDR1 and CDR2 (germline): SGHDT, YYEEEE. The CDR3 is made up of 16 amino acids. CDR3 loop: CASSLRGVQASEKLFF. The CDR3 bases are TGTGCCAGCAGCTTGAGGGGGGTACAGGCGAGTGAAAAACTGTTTTTT.

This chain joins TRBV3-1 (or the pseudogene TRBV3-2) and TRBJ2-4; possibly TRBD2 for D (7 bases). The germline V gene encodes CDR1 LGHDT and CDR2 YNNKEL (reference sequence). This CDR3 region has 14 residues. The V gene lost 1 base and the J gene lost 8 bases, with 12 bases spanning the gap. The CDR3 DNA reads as TGTGCCAGCAGCCAAGCGTGGGGGGGCTACATTCAGTACTTC. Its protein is CASSQAWGGYIQYF.

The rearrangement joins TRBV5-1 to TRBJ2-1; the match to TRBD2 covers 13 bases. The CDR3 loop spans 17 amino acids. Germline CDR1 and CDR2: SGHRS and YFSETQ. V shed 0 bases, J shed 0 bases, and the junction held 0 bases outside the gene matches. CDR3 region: CASSLGLAGGSYNEQFF. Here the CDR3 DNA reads TGCGCCAGCAGCTTGGGACTAGCGGGGGGCTCCTACAATGAGCAGTTCTTC.

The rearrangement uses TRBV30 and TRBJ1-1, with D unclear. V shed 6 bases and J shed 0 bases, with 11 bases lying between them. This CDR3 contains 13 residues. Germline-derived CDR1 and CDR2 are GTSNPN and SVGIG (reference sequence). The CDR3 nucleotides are TGTGCCTGCGAACCTCAACTGAACACTGAAGCTTTCTTT. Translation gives CACEPQLNTEAFF.

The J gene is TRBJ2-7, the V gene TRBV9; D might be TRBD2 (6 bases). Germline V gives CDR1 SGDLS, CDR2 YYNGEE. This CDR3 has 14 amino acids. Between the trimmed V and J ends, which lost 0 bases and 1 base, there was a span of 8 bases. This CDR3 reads CASSVDGSSYEQYF. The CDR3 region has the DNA TGTGCCAGCAGCGTAGACGGGAGTTCCTACGAGCAGTACTTC.

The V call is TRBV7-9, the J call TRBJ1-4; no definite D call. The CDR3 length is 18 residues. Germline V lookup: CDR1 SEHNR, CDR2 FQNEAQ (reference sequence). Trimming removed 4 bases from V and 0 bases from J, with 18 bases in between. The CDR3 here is CASSSPPNHFATNEKLFF. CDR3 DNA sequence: TGTGCCAGCAGCTCCCCCCCCAATCACTTTGCAACTAATGAAAAACTGTTTTTT.

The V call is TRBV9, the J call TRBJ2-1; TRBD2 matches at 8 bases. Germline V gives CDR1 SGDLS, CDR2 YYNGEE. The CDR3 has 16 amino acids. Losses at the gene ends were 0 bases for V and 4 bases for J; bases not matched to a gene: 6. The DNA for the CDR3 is TGTGCCAGCAGCGTAGGTCTAGCGGGCCAATACAATGAGCAGTTCTTC. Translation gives CASSVGLAGQYNEQFF.

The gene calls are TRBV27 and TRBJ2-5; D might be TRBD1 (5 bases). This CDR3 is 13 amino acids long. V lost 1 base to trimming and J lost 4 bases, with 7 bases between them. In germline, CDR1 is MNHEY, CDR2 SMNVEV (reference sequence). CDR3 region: CASSLFRGETQYF. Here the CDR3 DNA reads TGTGCCAGCAGTTTATTTAGGGGAGAGACCCAGTACTTC.

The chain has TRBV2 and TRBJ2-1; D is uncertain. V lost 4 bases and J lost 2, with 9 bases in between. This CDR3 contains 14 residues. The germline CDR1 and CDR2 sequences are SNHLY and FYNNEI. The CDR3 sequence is CASSATVAYNEQFF. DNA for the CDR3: TGTGCCAGCAGTGCCACAGTGGCCTACAATGAGCAGTTCTTC. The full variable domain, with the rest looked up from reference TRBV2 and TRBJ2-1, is EPEVTQTPSHQVTQMGQEVILRCVPISNHLYFYWYRQILGQKVEFLVSFYNNEISEKSEIFDDQFSVERPDGSNFTLKIRSTKLEDSAMYFCASSATVAYNEQFFGPGTRLTVL.

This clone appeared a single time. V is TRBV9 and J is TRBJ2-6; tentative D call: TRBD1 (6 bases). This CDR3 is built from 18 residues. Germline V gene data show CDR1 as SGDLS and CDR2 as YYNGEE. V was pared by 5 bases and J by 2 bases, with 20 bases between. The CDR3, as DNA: TGTGCCAGCAGGGGAGAAGGAGGAGGACAGCCTGGGGCCAACGTCCTGACTTTC. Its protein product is CASRGEGGGQPGANVLTF. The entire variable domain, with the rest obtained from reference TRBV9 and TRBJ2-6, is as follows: DSGVTQTPKHLITATGQRVTLRCSPRSGDLSVYWYQQSLDQGLQFLIQYYNGEERAKGNILERFSAQQFPDLHSELNLSSLELGDSALYFCASRGEGGGQPGANVLTFGAGSRLTVL.

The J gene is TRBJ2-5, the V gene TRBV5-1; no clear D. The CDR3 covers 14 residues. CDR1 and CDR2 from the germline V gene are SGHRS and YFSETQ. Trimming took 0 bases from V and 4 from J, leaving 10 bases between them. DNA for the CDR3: TGCGCCAGCAGCTTGGGTATGGACGGAGAGACCCAGTACTTC. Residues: CASSLGMDGETQYF.

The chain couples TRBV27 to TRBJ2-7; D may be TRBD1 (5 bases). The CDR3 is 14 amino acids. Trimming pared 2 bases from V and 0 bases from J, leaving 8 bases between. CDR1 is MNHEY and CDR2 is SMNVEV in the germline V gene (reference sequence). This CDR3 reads CASSLMGPSYEQYF. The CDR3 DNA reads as TGTGCCAGCAGTTTAATGGGGCCCTCCTACGAGCAGTACTTC.

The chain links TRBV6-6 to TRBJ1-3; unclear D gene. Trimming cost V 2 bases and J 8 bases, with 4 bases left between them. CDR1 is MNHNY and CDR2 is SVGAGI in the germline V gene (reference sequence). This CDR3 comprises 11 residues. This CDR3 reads CASSYVYTIYF. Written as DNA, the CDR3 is TGTGCCAGCAGTTACGTATACACCATATATTTT.

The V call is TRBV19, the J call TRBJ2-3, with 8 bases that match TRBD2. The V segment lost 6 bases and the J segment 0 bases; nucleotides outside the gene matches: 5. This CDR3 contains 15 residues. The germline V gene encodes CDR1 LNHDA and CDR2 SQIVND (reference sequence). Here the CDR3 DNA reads TGTGCCAGTAGGAAGACTAGCGTGAGCACAGATACGCAGTATTTT. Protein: CASRKTSVSTDTQYF.

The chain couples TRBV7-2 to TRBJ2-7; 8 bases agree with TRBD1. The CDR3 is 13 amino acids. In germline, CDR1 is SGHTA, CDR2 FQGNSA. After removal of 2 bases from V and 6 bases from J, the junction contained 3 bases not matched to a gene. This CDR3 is CASSLRTGSEQYF. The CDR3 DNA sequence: TGTGCCAGCAGCTTAAGGACAGGGAGCGAGCAGTACTTC.

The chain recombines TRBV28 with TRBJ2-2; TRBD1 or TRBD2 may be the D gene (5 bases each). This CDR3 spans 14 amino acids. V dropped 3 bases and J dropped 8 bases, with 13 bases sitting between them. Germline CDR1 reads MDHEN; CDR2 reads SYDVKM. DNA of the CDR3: TGTGCCAGCAGTTTCGAGCACGGGGCTGGGGAGCTGTTTTTT. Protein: CASSFEHGAGELFF.

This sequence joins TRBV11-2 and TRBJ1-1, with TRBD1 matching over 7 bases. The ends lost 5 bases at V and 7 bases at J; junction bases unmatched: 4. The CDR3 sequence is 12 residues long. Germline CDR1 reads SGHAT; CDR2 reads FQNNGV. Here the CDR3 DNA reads TGTGCCAGCAGCCTTGACAGGGTTGAAGCTTTCTTT. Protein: CASSLDRVEAFF.

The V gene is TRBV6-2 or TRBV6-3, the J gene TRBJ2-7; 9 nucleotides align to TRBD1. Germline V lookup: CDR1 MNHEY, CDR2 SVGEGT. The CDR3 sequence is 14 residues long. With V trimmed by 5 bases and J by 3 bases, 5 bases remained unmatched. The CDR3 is CASSARQGDYEQYF. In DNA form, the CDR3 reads TGTGCCAGCAGTGCTAGACAGGGGGACTACGAGCAGTACTTC.

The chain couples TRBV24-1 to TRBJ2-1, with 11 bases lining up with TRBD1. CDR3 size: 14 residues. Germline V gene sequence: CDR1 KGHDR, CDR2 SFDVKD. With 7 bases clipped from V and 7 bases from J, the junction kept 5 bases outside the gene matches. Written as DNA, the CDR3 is TGTGCCACCAGCGGGGGACAGGGGGTAAATGAGCAGTTCTTC. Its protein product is CATSGGQGVNEQFF.

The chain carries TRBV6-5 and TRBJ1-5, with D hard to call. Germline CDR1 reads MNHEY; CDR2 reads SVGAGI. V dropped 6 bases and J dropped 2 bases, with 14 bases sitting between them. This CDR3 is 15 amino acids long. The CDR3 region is CASRIGNSGNQPQHF. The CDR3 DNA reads TGTGCCAGCAGGATAGGGAATTCTGGCAATCAGCCCCAGCATTTT.

This chain's CDR3 is CASSLDAGTYEQYF. DNA of the CDR3: TGTGCCAGCAGCTTGGACGCGGGGACCTACGAGCAGTACTTC. The chain couples TRBV5-4 to TRBJ2-7, with D possibly being TRBD2 (6 bases). The V gene's germline CDR1 is SGHNT and CDR2 YYREEE (reference sequence). The CDR3 is 14 residues long. The ends were cut back, 0 bases at V and 2 bases at J, with 9 bases in the middle.

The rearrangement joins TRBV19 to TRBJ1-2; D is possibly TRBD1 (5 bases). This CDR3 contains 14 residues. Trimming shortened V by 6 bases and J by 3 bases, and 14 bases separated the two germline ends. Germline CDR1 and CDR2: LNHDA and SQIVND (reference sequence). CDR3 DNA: TGTGCCAGTAGAAAAGACAGCCCCGACTATGGCTACACCTTC. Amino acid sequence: CASRKDSPDYGYTF.

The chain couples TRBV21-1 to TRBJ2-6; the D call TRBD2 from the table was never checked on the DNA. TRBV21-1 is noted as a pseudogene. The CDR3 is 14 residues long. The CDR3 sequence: CASSLPAGANVLTF. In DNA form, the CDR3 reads TGTGCCAGCAGCCTCCCCGCTGGGGCCAACGTCCTGACTTTC.

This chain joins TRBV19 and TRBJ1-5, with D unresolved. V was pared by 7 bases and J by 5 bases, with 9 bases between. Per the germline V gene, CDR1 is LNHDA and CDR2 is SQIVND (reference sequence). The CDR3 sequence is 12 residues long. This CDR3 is CASNVPDQPQHF. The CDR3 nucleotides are TGTGCCAGTAACGTTCCCGATCAGCCCCAGCATTTT.

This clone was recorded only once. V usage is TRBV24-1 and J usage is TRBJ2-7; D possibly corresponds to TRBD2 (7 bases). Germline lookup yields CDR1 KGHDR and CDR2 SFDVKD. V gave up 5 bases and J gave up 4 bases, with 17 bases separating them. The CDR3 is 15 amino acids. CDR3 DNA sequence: TGTGCCACCAGTGCCCAAGTGGGGGGGCGGTACGAGCAGTACTTC. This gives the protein CATSAQVGGRYEQYF.

The CDR3, as DNA: TGTGCCAGCAGTTTGCCATCTGGACAGGCTATCAACACCGGGGAGCTGTTTTTT. This codes for CASSLPSGQAINTGELFF. The rearrangement joins TRBV28 to TRBJ2-2; TRBD1 agrees at 7 bases. The CDR3 loop spans 18 amino acids. V was clipped by 3 bases and J by 2 bases; unmatched bases: 12. CDR1 and CDR2 from the germline V gene are MDHEN and SYDVKM.